This T cell receptor (beta chain) was recorded in a study of T cell clonality in common variable immunodeficiency. Broader study findings: Common variable immunodeficiency TCR beta sequences reportedly had fewer deletions and N-nucleotide insertions. Links between repertoire features and CVID complications were heterogeneity-limited.

Data came from immunoSEQ multiplex PCR; TCRdb stores just in-frame clones and leaves some out. Sampling found 15,000 to 20,000 clones, none seen once. CDR1 is LNHDA, CDR2 SQIVND, per germline (reference sequence). The CDR3 totals 14 residues. V was trimmed by 4 bases and J by 3 bases, leaving 9 bases between them. Concerning this clone itself: No antigen is known for it. Read sequence stops 3 residues before the CDR3 end, and the germline J gene provides the missing end.

Of CVID subjects, some 15 were female and roughly 29 male, mean age roughly 40. The TCR originated in a human donor with common variable immunodeficiency. Sequencing input: peripheral blood mononuclear cells. The chain is built from TRBV19 and TRBJ2-2; no definite D call. CDR3 DNA, as far as it was read: TGTGCCAGTAGTAGGGTTAGGGACACCGGGGAG. This sequence encodes CASSRVRDTGE. The whole CDR3 is CASSRVRDTGELFF.